These 7 T cell receptor beta chains were sequenced from one sample in a study of T-cell reconstitution after alpha-beta-depleted transplantation in children. This sample's TCRbeta library carried unique molecular identifier barcodes. TCRdb called the PCR reads again in MiXCR, with one record for every CDR3 protein. The sample holds fewer than 550,000 distinct CDR3 sequences, 10% seen once. This specimen consisted of PBMCs, obtained before TCRalphabeta/CD19-depleted stem cell transplant. These receptor sequences come from a child aged 2 to 15 with inherited bone marrow failure, due to receive a stem cell transplant.

This chain uses TRBV6-1 with TRBJ1-2, with a possible D match to TRBD1 (5 bases). The CDR3 covers 13 residues. Germline values: CDR1 MNHNS, CDR2 SASEGT. V lost 0 bases and J lost 6, with 8 bases in between. CDR3 sequence (DNA): TGTGCCAGCAGTGAAGCGGGGGGAGATGGCTACACCTTC. Translated: CASSEAGGDGYTF.

J is TRBJ2-5 and V is TRBV5-1; 8 bases line up with TRBD1. Per germline, CDR1 SGHRS and CDR2 YFSETQ. The length of the CDR3 is 16 residues. V was clipped by 4 bases and J by 1 base; unmatched bases: 9. The CDR3 reads CASSEYPGTGQETQYF. In DNA form, the CDR3 reads TGCGCCAGCAGCGAATATCCCGGGACAGGCCAAGAGACCCAGTACTTC.

This clonotype was seen repeatedly, ten times or more. The chain is built from TRBV25-1 and TRBJ1-6; D uncertain. The germline V gene encodes CDR1 MGHDK and CDR2 SYGVNS. This CDR3 spans 13 amino acids. The chain's CDR3 is CAPETGDNSPLHF. The DNA for the CDR3 is TGTGCTCCCGAAACGGGCGATAATTCACCCCTCCACTTT. Using reference TRBV25-1 and TRBJ1-6 for the parts outside the CDR3, the full variable domain is EADIYQTPRYLVIGTGKKITLECSQTMGHDKMYWYQQDPGMELHLIHYSYGVNSTEKGDLSSESTVSRIRTEHFPLTLESARPSHTSQYLCAPETGDNSPLHFGNGTRLTVT.

This clonotype was recorded many times. CDR3 in amino acids: CAWSGDRGNAYEQYF. The CDR3 bases are TGTGCCTGGAGCGGGGACAGGGGTAATGCCTACGAGCAGTACTTC. V usage is TRBV30 and J usage is TRBJ2-7; 10 bases agree with TRBD1. CDR3 length equals 15 residues. Germline V lookup: CDR1 GTSNPN, CDR2 SVGIG (reference sequence). V shed 3 bases and J 2 bases; nucleotides not matched to a gene: 7.

This clonotype was observed at least ten times. The chain combines TRBV18 with TRBJ2-2; D unresolved. V lost 5 bases to trimming and J lost 4 bases, with 17 bases between them. The CDR3 length is 16 residues. CDR1 KGHSH and CDR2 LQKENI come from the germline V gene. CDR3 sequence: CASSTQTGLATGELFF. The CDR3 bases are TGTGCCAGCTCAACCCAGACCGGGTTGGCCACCGGGGAGCTGTTTTTT.

This clonotype was found many times. CDR3: CASSLRTGGTYEQYF. The CDR3 nucleotides read TGCGCCAGCAGCTTACGGACAGGGGGGACATACGAGCAGTACTTC. The chain links TRBV4-3 to TRBJ2-7; 10 positions match TRBD1. The CDR3 has 15 residues. The junction had 8 bases not matched to a gene; V was cut back by 5 bases and J by 4 bases. Germline V gives CDR1 LGHNA, CDR2 YSLEER.

This clonotype was seen ten or more times. The rearrangement uses TRBV10-1 and TRBJ2-2; the match to TRBD2 covers 9 bases. The CDR3 spans 17 residues. The germline V gene has CDR1 WNHNN and CDR2 SYGVQD (reference sequence). V gave up 10 bases and J gave up 1 base; unmatched junction bases: 13. The CDR3 nucleotides are TGCGCCATCAAGGACCGCGGACTAGCGATGAACACCGGGGAGCTGTTTTTT. Its protein product is CAIKDRGLAMNTGELFF.